The clone carrying this T cell receptor (beta chain) was observed many times. No antigen is known for it. The sample belongs to a study of T cell repertoires in cytomegalovirus infection. On the study more broadly: Public TCR beta signatures marked donors with CMV infection and the matching HLA.

This CDR3 contains 14 residues. Germline-derived CDR1 and CDR2 are SGHTA and FQGNSA. V was clipped by 4 bases and J by 1 base, with 10 bases between them. TCRdb fed the reads into MiXCR, producing one record per CDR3 protein. Of approximately 250,000 distinct CDR3 sequences in the sample, roughly 6.5% were seen once. General study results and limits: CMV carriers having the relevant HLA were flagged by cumulative public TCR beta family frequency. Clonotype analysis showed dominance of the ex vivo response by HLA-C-restricted CMV-specific TCR beta clonotypes.

This receptor was identified in a human donor in good health (CMV status not recorded). Some clones in this sample may be carry-over from other donors' samples. The chain carries TRBV7-2 and TRBJ1-1; no firm D call. Sequencing used PBMCs. CDR3 protein: CASSSMRGNTEAFF. The DNA for the CDR3 is TGTGCCAGCAGCTCCATGAGAGGGAACACTGAAGCTTTCTTT.